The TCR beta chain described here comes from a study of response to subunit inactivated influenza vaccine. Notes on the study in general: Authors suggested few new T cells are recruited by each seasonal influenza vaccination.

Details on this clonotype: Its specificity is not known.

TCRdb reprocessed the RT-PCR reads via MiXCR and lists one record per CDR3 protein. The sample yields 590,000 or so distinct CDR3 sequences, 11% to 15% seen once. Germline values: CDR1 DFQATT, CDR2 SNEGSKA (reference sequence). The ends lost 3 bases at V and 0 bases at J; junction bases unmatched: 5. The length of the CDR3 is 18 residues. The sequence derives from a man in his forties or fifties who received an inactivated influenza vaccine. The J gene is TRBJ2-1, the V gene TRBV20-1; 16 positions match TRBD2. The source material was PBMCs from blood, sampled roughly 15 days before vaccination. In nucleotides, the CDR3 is TGCAGTGCTAGCTCGGGACTAGCGGGGGGGAGCTCCTACAATGAGCAGTTCTTC. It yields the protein CSASSGLAGGSSYNEQFF.